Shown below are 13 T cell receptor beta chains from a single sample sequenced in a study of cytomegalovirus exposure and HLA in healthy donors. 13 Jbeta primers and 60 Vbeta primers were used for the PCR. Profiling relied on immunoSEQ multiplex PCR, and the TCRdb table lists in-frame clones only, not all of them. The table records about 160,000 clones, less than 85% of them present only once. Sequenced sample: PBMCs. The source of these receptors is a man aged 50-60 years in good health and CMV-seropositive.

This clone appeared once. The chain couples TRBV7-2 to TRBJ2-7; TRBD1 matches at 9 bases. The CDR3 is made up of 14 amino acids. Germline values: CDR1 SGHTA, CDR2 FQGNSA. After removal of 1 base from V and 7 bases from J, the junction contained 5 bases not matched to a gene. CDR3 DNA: TGTGCCAGCAGCTTAGGGACAGGGGCCGGGGAGCAGTACTTC. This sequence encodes CASSLGTGAGEQYF.

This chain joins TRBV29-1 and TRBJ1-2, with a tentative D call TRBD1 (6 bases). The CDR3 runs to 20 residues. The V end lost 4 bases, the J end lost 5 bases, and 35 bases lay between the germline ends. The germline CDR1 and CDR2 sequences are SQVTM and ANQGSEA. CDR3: CSVVRQGRGDANTHLYGYTF. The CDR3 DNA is TGCAGCGTTGTTCGGCAGGGGAGGGGGGACGCTAACACTCACCTATATGGCTACACCTTC. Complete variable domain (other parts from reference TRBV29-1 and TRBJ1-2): SAVISQKPSRDICQRGTSLTIQCQVDSQVTMMFWYRQQPGQSLTLIATANQGSEATYESGFVIDKFPISRPNLTFSTLTVSNMSPEDSSIYLCSVVRQGRGDANTHLYGYTFGSGTRLTVV.

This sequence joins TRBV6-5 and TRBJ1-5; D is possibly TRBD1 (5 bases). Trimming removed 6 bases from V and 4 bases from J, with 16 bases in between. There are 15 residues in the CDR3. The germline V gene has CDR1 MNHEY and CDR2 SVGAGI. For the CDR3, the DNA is TGTGCCAGCAGACCGGTCCAGGGATTTAATCAGCCCCAGCATTTT. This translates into CASRPVQGFNQPQHF.

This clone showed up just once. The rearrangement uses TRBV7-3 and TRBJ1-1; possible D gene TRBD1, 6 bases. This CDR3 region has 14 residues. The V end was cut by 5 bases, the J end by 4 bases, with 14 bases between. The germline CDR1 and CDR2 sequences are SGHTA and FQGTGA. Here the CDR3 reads CASSPRDIGTEAFF. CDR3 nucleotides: TGTGCCAGCAGCCCCCGGGACATAGGCACTGAAGCTTTCTTT.

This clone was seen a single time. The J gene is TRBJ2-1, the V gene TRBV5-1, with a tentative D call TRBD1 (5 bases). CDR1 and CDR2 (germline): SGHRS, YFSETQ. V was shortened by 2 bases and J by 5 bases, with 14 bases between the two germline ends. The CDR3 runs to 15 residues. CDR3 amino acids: CASSLYAGSDNEQFF. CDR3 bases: TGCGCCAGCAGCTTATATGCAGGGTCGGACAATGAGCAGTTCTTC. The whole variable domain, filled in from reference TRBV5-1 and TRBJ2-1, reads KAGVTQTPRYLIKTRGQQVTLSCSPISGHRSVSWYQQTPGQGLQFLFEYFSETQRNKGNFPGRFSGRQFSNSRSEMNVSTLELGDSALYLCASSLYAGSDNEQFFGPGTRLTVL.

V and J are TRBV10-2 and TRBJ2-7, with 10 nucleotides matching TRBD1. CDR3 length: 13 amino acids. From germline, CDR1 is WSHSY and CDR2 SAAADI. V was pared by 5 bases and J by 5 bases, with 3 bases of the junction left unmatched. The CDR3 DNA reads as TGCGCCAGCAGTCCCGGGACAGGGGACGAGCAGTACTTC. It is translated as CASSPGTGDEQYF.

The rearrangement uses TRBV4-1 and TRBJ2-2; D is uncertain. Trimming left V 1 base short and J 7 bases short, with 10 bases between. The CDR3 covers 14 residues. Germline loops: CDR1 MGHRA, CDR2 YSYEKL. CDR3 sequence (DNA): TGCGCCAGCAGCCAAGGTTCGGTCGGCGGGGAGCTGTTTTTT. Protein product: CASSQGSVGGELFF.

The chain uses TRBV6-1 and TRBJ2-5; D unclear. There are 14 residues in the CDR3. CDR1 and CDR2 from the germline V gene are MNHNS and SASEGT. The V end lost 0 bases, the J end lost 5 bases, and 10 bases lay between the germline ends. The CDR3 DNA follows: TGTGCCAGCAGTGAAGCTTGGGCTGGGGAGACCCAGTACTTC. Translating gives CASSEAWAGETQYF.

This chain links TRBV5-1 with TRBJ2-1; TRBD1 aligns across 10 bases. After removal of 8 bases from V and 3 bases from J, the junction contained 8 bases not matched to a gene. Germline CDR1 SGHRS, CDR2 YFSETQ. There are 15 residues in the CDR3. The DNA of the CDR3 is TGCGCCAGTTACTTGGACAGGGGGAGCTACAATGAGCAGTTCTTC. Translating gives CASYLDRGSYNEQFF.

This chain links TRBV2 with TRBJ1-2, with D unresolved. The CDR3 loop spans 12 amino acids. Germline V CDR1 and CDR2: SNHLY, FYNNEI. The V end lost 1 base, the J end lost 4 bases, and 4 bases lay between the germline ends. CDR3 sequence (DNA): TGTGCCAGCAGTGAAGGGCTCTATGGCTACACCTTC. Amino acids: CASSEGLYGYTF.

DNA of the CDR3: TGTGCCAGCTCAACGAGCTCCTACAATGAGCAGTTCTTC. Translating it yields CASSTSSYNEQFF. V usage is TRBV18 and J usage is TRBJ2-1; D unclear. CDR1 KGHSH and CDR2 LQKENI come from the germline V gene. V lost 5 bases and J lost 0, with 5 bases in between. CDR3 length: 13 amino acids.

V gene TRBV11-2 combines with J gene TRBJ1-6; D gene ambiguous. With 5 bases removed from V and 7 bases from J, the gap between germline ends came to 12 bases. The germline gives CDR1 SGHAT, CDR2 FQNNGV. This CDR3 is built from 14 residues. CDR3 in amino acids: CASSPWNSNSPLHF. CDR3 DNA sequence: TGTGCCAGCAGCCCGTGGAACAGCAATTCACCCCTCCACTTT.

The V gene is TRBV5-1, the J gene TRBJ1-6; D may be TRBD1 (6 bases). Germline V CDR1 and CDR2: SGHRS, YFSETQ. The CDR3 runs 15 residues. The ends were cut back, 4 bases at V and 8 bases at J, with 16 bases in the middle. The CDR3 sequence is CASSPRGGRDSPLHF. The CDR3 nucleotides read TGCGCCAGCAGCCCGAGGGGGGGCCGGGATTCACCCCTCCACTTT.